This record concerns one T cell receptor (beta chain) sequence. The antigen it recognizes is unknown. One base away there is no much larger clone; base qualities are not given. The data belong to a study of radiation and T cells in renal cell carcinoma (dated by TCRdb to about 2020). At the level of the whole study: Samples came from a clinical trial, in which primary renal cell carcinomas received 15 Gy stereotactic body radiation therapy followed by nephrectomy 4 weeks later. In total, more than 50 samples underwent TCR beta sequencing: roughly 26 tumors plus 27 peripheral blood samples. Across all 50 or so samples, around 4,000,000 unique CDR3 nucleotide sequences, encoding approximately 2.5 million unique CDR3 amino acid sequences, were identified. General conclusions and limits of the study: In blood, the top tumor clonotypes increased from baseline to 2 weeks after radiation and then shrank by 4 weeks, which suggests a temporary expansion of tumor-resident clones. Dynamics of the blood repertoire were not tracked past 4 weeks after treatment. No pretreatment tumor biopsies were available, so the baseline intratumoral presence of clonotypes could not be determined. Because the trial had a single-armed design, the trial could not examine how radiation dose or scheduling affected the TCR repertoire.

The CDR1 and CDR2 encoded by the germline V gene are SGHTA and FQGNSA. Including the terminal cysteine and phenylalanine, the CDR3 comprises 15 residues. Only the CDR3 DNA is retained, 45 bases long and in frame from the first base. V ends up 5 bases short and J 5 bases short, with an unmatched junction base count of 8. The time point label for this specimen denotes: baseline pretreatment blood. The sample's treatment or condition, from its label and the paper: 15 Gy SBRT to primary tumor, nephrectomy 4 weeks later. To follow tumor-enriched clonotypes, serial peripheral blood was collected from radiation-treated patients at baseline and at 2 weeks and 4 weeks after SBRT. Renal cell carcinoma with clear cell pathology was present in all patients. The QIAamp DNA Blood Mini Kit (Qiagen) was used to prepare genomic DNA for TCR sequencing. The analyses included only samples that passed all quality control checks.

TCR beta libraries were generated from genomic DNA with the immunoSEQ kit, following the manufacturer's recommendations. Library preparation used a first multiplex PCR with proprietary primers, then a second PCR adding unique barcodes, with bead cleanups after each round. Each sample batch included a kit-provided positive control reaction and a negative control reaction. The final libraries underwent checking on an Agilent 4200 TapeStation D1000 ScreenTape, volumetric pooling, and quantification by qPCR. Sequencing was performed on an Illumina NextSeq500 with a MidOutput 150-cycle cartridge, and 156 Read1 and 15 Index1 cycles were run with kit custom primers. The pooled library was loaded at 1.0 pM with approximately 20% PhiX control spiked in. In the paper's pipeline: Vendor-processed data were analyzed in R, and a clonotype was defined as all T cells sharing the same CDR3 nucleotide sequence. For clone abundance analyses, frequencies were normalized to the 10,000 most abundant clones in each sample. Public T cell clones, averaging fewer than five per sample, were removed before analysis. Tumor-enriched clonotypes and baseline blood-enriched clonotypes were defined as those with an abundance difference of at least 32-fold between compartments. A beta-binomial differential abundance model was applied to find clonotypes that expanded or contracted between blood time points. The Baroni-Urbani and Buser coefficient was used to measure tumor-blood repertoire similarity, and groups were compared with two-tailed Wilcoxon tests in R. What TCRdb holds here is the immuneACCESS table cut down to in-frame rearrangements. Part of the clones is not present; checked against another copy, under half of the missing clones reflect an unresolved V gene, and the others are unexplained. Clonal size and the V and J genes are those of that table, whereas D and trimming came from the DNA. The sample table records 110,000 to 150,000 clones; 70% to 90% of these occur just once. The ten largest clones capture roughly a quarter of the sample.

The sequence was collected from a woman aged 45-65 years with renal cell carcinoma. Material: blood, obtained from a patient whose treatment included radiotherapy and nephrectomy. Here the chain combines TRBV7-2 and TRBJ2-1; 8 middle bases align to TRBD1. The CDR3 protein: CASSHPGQVNNEQFF. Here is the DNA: TGTGCCAGCAGCCATCCGGGACAGGTTAACAATGAGCAGTTCTTC. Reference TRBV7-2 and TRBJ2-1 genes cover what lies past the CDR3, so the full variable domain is GAGVSQSPSNKVTEKGKDVELRCDPISGHTALYWYRQSLGQGLEFLIYFQGNSAPDKSGLPSDRFSAERTGGSVSTLTIQRTQQEDSAVYLCASSHPGQVNNEQFFGPGTRLTVL.